This T cell receptor beta chain was profiled in a study of cytomegalovirus exposure and HLA in healthy donors. General study findings and limits: As a later analysis revealed, most CMV-associated TCR beta chains appeared HLA-restricted. Follow-up analysis found HLA locus-dependent TCR association rates, highest for DRB1 and lowest for HLA-C. The authors listed 150 to 200 TCR beta chains as cytomegalovirus-associated. Confirmation in vitro established that a few CMV-associated chains were specific for CMV antigens.

This CDR3 region has 15 residues. The trim removed 5 bases at V and 4 bases at J, leaving 5 bases unmatched. The germline V gene has CDR1 SGHTA and CDR2 FQGNSA. The PCR made use of 60 Vbeta and 13 Jbeta primers. Generated by immunoSEQ multiplex PCR, the TCRdb table keeps only in-frame clones and is missing some. The sample includes approximately 100,000 clones, more than 70% of them seen just once. Remarks on this clone: Its matching antigen is unknown.

The chain recombines TRBV7-2 with TRBJ1-4, with 9 bases fitting TRBD1. The sequenced sample was PBMCs. The TCR was taken from a man between 25 and 39 years old in good health and CMV-seronegative. DNA of the CDR3: TGTGCCAGCAGCCCGCGGACAGGGGTTAATGAAAAACTGTTTTTT. This codes for CASSPRTGVNEKLFF.